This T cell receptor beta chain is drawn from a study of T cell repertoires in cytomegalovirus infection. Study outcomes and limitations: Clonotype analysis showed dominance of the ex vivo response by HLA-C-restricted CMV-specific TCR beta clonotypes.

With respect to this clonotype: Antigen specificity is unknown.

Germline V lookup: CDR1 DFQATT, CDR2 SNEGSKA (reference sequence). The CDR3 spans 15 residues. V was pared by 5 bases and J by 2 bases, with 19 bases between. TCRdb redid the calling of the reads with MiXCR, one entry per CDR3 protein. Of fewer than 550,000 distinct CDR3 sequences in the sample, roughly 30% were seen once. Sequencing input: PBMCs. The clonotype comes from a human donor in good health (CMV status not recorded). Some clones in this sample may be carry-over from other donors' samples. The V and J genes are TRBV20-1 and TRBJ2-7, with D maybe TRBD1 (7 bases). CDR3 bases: TGCAGTGCTCCAATCCCGGGGGACAGAACCTACGAGCAGTACTTC. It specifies CSAPIPGDRTYEQYF.